The 11 T cell receptor beta chains below come from one sample, sequenced in a study of molecular identifiers for immune sequencing clone quantification. TCRdb redid the calling of the PCR reads with MiXCR, one entry per CDR3 protein. This table holds 600,000 to 650,000 distinct CDR3 sequences, about 20% found once. Sequenced: naive CD8+ T cells from blood, with Jurkat cell RNA spiked in. Subset specified: FACS-sorted CD8+CD4-CCR7+CD45RA+ naive T cells. All receptors derive from a human donor in good health. Some libraries in this study had Jurkat cell RNA spiked in.

Note on this clonotype: A much bigger clone sits one base away, suggesting this may be a read error. The genes are TRBV20-1 and TRBJ2-5; the D call may be TRBD1 or TRBD2 (5 bases each). From germline, CDR1 is DFQATT and CDR2 SNEGSKA (reference sequence). The CDR3 runs to 12 residues. Trimming cost V 5 bases and J 10 bases, with 17 bases left between them. The chain's CDR3 is CSARDPKGVQYF. Here the CDR3 DNA reads TGCAGTGCTCGGGACCCTAAGGGAGTCCAGTACTTC.

This clonotype came up many times. The rearrangement joins TRBV7-2 to TRBJ2-3; 13 bases align to TRBD2. The germline V gene encodes CDR1 SGHTA and CDR2 FQGNSA. V dropped 1 base and J dropped 4; count of bases not matched to a gene: 11. The CDR3 loop spans 19 amino acids. CDR3 DNA: TGTGCCAGCAGCTTAGGATTGACTAGCGGGGGGAAAAGGGCAGATACGCAGTATTTT. Amino acid sequence: CASSLGLTSGGKRADTQYF. Complete variable domain (other parts from reference TRBV7-2 and TRBJ2-3): GAGVSQSPSNKVTEKGKDVELRCDPISGHTALYWYRQSLGQGLEFLIYFQGNSAPDKSGLPSDRFSAERTGGSVSTLTIQRTQQEDSAVYLCASSLGLTSGGKRADTQYFGPGTRLTVL.

The chain combines TRBV10-3 with TRBJ1-1; D not resolved. Germline V gene lookup returns CDR1 ENHRY and CDR2 SYGVKD. The CDR3 length is 14 residues. V lost 6 bases and J lost 7, with 18 bases in between. The CDR3 DNA is TGTGCCATCAGCCGACCCGACGGAACAAGTGAAGCTTTCTTT. Encoded protein: CAISRPDGTSEAFF.

This clonotype was seen at least ten times. The chain recombines TRBV19 with TRBJ1-1; D gene unclear. V gave up 7 bases and J gave up 11 bases, with 11 bases separating them. CDR3 length equals 10 residues. The germline V gene encodes CDR1 LNHDA and CDR2 SQIVND (reference sequence). The CDR3 coding sequence is TGTGCCAGTATGGGAATCGACGCTTTCTTT. Translation gives CASMGIDAFF.

This clonotype occurred many times. This chain connects TRBV18 to TRBJ2-3; D tentatively reads TRBD1 or TRBD2 (5 bases each). CDR3 size: 16 residues. V shed 2 bases and J shed 5 bases, with 17 bases lying between them. Germline V lookup: CDR1 KGHSH, CDR2 LQKENI. The CDR3 region is CASSPTSGSSGDTQYF. CDR3 sequence (DNA): TGTGCCAGCTCACCAACTTCAGGGAGTAGTGGAGATACGCAGTATTTT.

This clonotype was picked up many times. The chain uses TRBV7-9 and TRBJ2-2, with D possibly matching TRBD1 (6 bases). This CDR3 has 16 amino acids. V was cut by 5 bases and J by 1 base, with 14 bases left in between. Germline V CDR1 and CDR2: SEHNR, FQNEAQ (reference sequence). The CDR3 DNA follows: TGTGCCAGCAGCCTAACAGGGCAAAGGAACACCGGGGAGCTGTTTTTT. This translates into CASSLTGQRNTGELFF.

The chain employs TRBV4-1 and TRBJ2-7; D not certain. Germline V gene data show CDR1 as MGHRA and CDR2 as YSYEKL. Between the trimmed V and J ends, which lost 4 bases and 7 bases, there was a span of 14 bases. CDR3 length: 13 residues. The CDR3 nucleotides read TGCGCCAGCAGCCCCGGGCCCCGGCGGGAGCAGTACTTC. Its translation: CASSPGPRREQYF.

At least ten counts were recorded for this clonotype. This rearrangement joins TRBV4-1 to TRBJ2-2; TRBD2 matches at 11 bases. Germline trimming cut 4 bases from V and 3 bases from J; bases unmatched to any gene: 10. Germline V gene lookup returns CDR1 MGHRA and CDR2 YSYEKL. The CDR3 is made up of 18 amino acids. The CDR3 here is CASSPALAGGRDTGELFF. CDR3 bases: TGCGCCAGCAGCCCCGCCCTAGCGGGGGGCAGGGACACCGGGGAGCTGTTTTTT.

The chain has TRBV19 and TRBJ1-4; no definite D call. The V and J ends lost 7 bases and 11 bases respectively, with 17 bases between them. The germline V gene encodes CDR1 LNHDA and CDR2 SQIVND (reference sequence). The CDR3 has 13 amino acids. This CDR3 is CASTPLDAAKLFF. The CDR3 DNA sequence: TGTGCCAGTACCCCCCTGGACGCCGCGAAACTGTTTTTT.

In this sample, this clonotype turned up many times. The genes are TRBV5-6 and TRBJ2-3; the D gene could be TRBD1 or TRBD2 (6 bases each). V was pared by 5 bases and J by 1 base, with 17 bases between. The germline gives CDR1 SGHDT, CDR2 YYEEEE. This CDR3 is 16 amino acids long. The CDR3 protein is CASSLVGGPGTDTQYF. The CDR3 region has the DNA TGTGCCAGCAGTTTAGTAGGGGGGCCGGGCACAGATACGCAGTATTTT.

This clonotype has a count of ten or more. The chain employs TRBV28 and TRBJ2-7; D may be TRBD1 (5 bases). This CDR3 has 11 residues. V was clipped by 3 bases and J by 6 bases, with 6 bases between them. CDR1 is MDHEN, CDR2 SYDVKM, per germline. In DNA form, the CDR3 reads TGTGCCAGCAGTTTTGGGGCCGAGCAGTACTTC. Translating it yields CASSFGAEQYF.